This entry describes one TCR beta chain. Its antigen target is currently unknown. Base qualities are not at hand, and no much larger clone is one base apart. Using the deep immunoSEQ assay, multiplex PCR amplified TCR CDR3 regions from genomic DNA. For each cell subset, the extracted genomic DNA was distributed evenly across all wells of several immunoSEQ 96-well plates, and each plate served as one replicate. For sorted subsets, about 0.2 ug genomic DNA, equal to tens of thousands of T cell genomes, was loaded into each replicate PCR. The purified libraries were quantified using a Qubit 3.0 fluorometer, sized with a Bioanalyzer 2100, and then quantified again using the KAPA Library Quantification kit. Every immunoSEQ 96-well plate was sequenced on a dedicated single-read 150-cycle Illumina NextSeq 550 flow cell. The study's processing was this. Because the immunoSEQ output held only junctional sequences and lacked quality scores, the filtering could not match the filtering applied to full-length reads. Sequences were annotated with PyIR, a Python wrapper for IgBLAST v1.9, and V/J genes and CDR3 were assigned using IMGT germline references. Reads with weak V/J assignments (E-value above 1e-6), missing CDR3, stop codons, out-of-frame junctions, or ambiguous translated residues were removed. A V3J clonotype was defined by an identical inferred V gene, J gene, and CDR3 amino acid sequence. To compute the percentage overlap between repertoires, the number of shared unique clonotypes was divided by the size of the smaller repertoire. Richness of each repertoire was evaluated using RTK rarefaction, the Chao1 estimator, and Recon v2.1 estimates of unobserved clonotypes. Generation probabilities were computed with OLGA for all TCRbeta clonotypes obtained by the gDNA method from a handful of donors. This immuneACCESS table, as held by TCRdb, lists in-frame sequences with V and J called but not all clones. Of the missing ones, under half trace to an unresolved V gene in checked studies; the others have no known cause. V and J calls plus clone size are reproduced from that table; the DNA served to infer D and trimming. The sample profile shows 550,000 to 850,000 clones; just under 75% of them were found once. The biggest ten clones account for around 1.7% of the sample.

The data were obtained in a study of shared clonotypes between healthy human individuals (TCRdb year 2020). Study-wide context: Two women and three men aged 18 to 49 years were included in the cohort. To increase sequencing depth and limit assay-specific biases, TCR repertoire library preparation and sequencing were carried out by different laboratories using diverse techniques. For each donor, CD4 naive and CD4 memory were each run on three plates, CD8 naive on two plates, and CD8 memory on one plate. Each donor's leukapheresis produced roughly between roughly 0.9 and 8.9 billion PBMCs. To estimate repertoire size and how much clonotypes are shared between individuals, the study performed deep sequencing of blood TCR repertoires from roughly five healthy adults.

The donors were healthy, HIV-negative adults with no recently reported acute infections or vaccinations. All donors were Caucasian adults living in Nashville, Tennessee, USA. CD4+ T cells were enriched through magnetic negative selection, after which naive cells were positively selected on CD45RA and the remaining negative fraction served as the memory subset. Blood was collected by leukapheresis, and PBMCs were isolated by Ficoll-Histopaque density gradient centrifugation and then cryopreserved in liquid nitrogen vapor phase. Analytical flow cytometry was used to check the purity and quantity of each magnetically sorted T cell population. Genomic DNA was isolated from each sorted fraction and quantified by UV absorbance on a Nanodrop 2000c. What the research found in general, with its limitations: Only blood was sampled, and tissue TCR repertoires likely differ from those in blood. Higher generation probabilities were observed for clonotypes shared by all four sorted-subset donors than for non-shared clonotypes. Pairwise subsampling led to the expectation that sequencing depth would affect the degree of clonotype sharing among donors. Even with the large sequencing depth, rarefaction of the sorted-subset datasets indicated that sequencing was incomplete. Estimated clonotype richness was generally larger for naive than for memory subsets. Sharing across a few donors was observed for approximately 5% of naive CD4, about 4% of naive CD8, roughly 2.3% of memory CD4, and approximately 0.41% of memory CD8 clonotypes. The genetic and exposure-history diversity represented was limited by the small number of donors.

The CDR3 goes from the cysteine to the phenylalanine over 12 residues. Only the CDR3 portion is preserved as DNA: 36 bases, with reading frame beginning at the first base. The V and J ends are trimmed by 5 bases and 14 bases, leaving 18 bases between them. CDR1 and CDR2 are drawn from the germline V gene (reference sequence): SEHNR, FQNEAQ. The TCR sequence derives from a woman in her twenties or thirties in good health. Material: memory CD4+ T cells sorted from blood. The sample's cell subset or site label, in plain terms: CD45RA-negative fraction. The chain is assembled from TRBV7-9 and TRBJ1-2, with TRBD1 as a weak D call on 5 bases. The DNA sequence follows: TGTGCCAGCAGCCCTCAGGGACGCATCCAAACCTTC. It is translated as CASSPQGRIQTF.